This is a list of T cell receptor beta chains from one sample in a study of cytomegalovirus exposure and HLA in healthy donors. Clones were sequenced by immunoSEQ multiplex PCR, and TCRdb holds only the in-frame ones, with some missing. This table holds tens of thousands of clones. The specimen was PBMCs. These receptors all stem from a woman in her sixties or seventies in good health and CMV-seropositive. CDR3s include the opening cysteine and the closing phenylalanine or tryptophan. The D gene is left open where the match is weak.

V	D	J	DNA	CDR3
TRBV4-1	-	TRBJ1-1	TGCGCCAGCAGCCAAGAGCCCGGGGTGCCTGAAGCTTTCTTT	CASSQEPGVPEAFF
TRBV13	-	TRBJ1-1	TGTGCCAGCAGCCGGGGGTTCAACACTGAAGCTTTCTTT	CASSRGFNTEAFF
TRBV6-5	-	TRBJ2-5	TGTGCCAGCAGTCCAACGACATCCAGACAAGAGAACCAGTACTTC	CASSPTTSRQENQYF
TRBV2	-	TRBJ1-5	TGTGCCAGCAGTGAAGCGGCTCCCTATCAGCCCCAGCATTTT	CASSEAAPYQPQHF
TRBV4-3	TRBD1	TRBJ2-7	TGCGCCAGCAGCCACGGGACAGGTCTCGCCTACGAGCAGTACTTC	CASSHGTGLAYEQYF
TRBV7-9	TRBD1	TRBJ1-3	TGTGCCGGCAGGGACAGGGGATCTGGAAACACCATATATTTT	CAGRDRGSGNTIYF
TRBV29-1	-	TRBJ1-1	TGCAGCGCCAGGGTCCCCATGAACACTGAAGCTTTCTTT	CSARVPMNTEAFF
TRBV2	TRBD1	TRBJ1-2	TGTGCCAGCAGGCATCAGGGACAGTCTGTGTCGGGTGGCTACACCTTC	CASRHQGQSVSGGYTF
TRBV6-5	TRBD1	TRBJ2-5	TGTGCCAGCTCCATCGGGCAGGGGGCTCGAGAGACCCAGTACTTC	CASSIGQGARETQYF
TRBV4-1	-	TRBJ2-7	TGCGCCAGCAGCCCCTCCTGGTCGTTGGGGAGAGTGTGGCAGTACTTC	CASSPSWSLGRVWQYF
TRBV29-1	TRBD2	TRBJ2-5	TGCAGCGCCGCGGGTCTAGCGGGGGGGCAGGGAGAGGCCCAGTACTTC	CSAAGLAGGQGEAQYF
TRBV5-1	-	TRBJ2-5	TGCGCCAGCAGCCCTGACTCGACGAGGGAGACCCAGTACTTC	CASSPDSTRETQYF
TRBV28	TRBD1	TRBJ1-5	TGTGCCAGCAGTTTAGGGACAGGGGTCAATCAGCCCCAGCATTTT	CASSLGTGVNQPQHF
TRBV6-1	TRBD2	TRBJ2-5	TGTGCCAGCAGCCCCGGGACTAGCGGGGAAGAGACCCAGTACTTC	CASSPGTSGEETQYF
TRBV29-1	TRBD1	TRBJ1-5	TGCAGCGTTGGGACAGGAGTTAGCAATCAGCCCCAGCATTTT	CSVGTGVSNQPQHF
TRBV28	TRBD1	TRBJ1-2	TGTGCCAGCAGCAGCGGACAGGGGTCTAGGGGCTACACCTTC	CASSSGQGSRGYTF
TRBV6-6	-	TRBJ2-7	TGTGCCAGCACCCAGGACGGACCCGGAGGCTCCTACGAGCAGTACTTC	CASTQDGPGGSYEQYF
TRBV6-6	-	TRBJ1-1	TGTGCCAGCAGCTCCCTGGAAGCTTTCTTT	CASSSLEAFF
TRBV27	TRBD1	TRBJ1-1	TGTGCCAGCAGTCTGCAGGGGGGAATAGTGAACACTGAAGCTTTCTTT	CASSLQGGIVNTEAFF
TRBV6-5	TRBD1	TRBJ1-5	TGTGCCAGCCAGATACAGGGGGATAGCAATCAGCCCCAGCATTTT	CASQIQGDSNQPQHF
TRBV6-4	-	TRBJ1-1	TGTGCCAGCAGCCAACAGGGATCGAACACTGAAGATTTCTTT	CASSQQGSNTEDFF
TRBV29-1	-	TRBJ2-7	TGCAGCGCAACCTCCATGACATCTTCCTACGAGCAGTACTTC	CSATSMTSSYEQYF
TRBV18	-	TRBJ2-2	TGTGCCAGCTCACCACGAGAACGTGGGGAGCTGTTTTTT	CASSPRERGELFF
TRBV5-6	TRBD2	TRBJ2-7	TGTGCCAGCAGCTCACCAGGGGGACTAGCGGGGGGGTACGAGCAGTACTTC	CASSSPGGLAGGYEQYF
TRBV18	-	TRBJ2-7	TGTGCCAGCTCACGAGTGTCCTACGAGCAGTACTTC	CASSRVSYEQYF
TRBV10-3	TRBD2	TRBJ2-5	TGTGCCATCAGTGTTTGGGAGGGCCAAGAGACCCAGTACTTC	CAISVWEGQETQYF
TRBV19	TRBD1	TRBJ2-7	TGTGCCAGTAGGGGGGGACAGGGCCCCTACGAGCAGTACTTC	CASRGGQGPYEQYF
TRBV6-5	TRBD1	TRBJ2-7	TGTGCCAGCAGTTACCGGACAGGGCGGTACGAGCAGTACTTC	CASSYRTGRYEQYF
TRBV5-4	TRBD1	TRBJ2-7	TGTGCCAGCAGCTTGGAAAGGGGGCAATACGAGCAGTACTTC	CASSLERGQYEQYF
TRBV6-5	-	TRBJ2-1	TGTGCCAGCAGTTACGCGGCAGGGGCCTACAATGAGCAGTTCTTC	CASSYAAGAYNEQFF
TRBV5-1	TRBD1	TRBJ1-2	TGCGCCAGCAGCCTAACAGGGGCGACGAACTATGGCTACACCTTC	CASSLTGATNYGYTF
TRBV5-8	TRBD1	TRBJ1-2	TGTGCCAGCAGCTTCGGGACAGGAAACTATGGCTACACCTTC	CASSFGTGNYGYTF
TRBV18	TRBD1	TRBJ2-5	TGTGCCAGCTCACCAATGACAGGGCAAGAGACCCAGTACTTC	CASSPMTGQETQYF
TRBV5-1	TRBD1	TRBJ2-1	TGCGCCAGCAGCGTTGCCGGGACAGCAGACAATGAGCAGTTCTTC	CASSVAGTADNEQFF
TRBV5-1	-	TRBJ1-4	TGCGCCAGCAGCAGGGACAATAATGAAAAACTGTTTTTT	CASSRDNNEKLFF
TRBV7-2	TRBD1	TRBJ1-6	TGTGCCAGCAGCATAAGGACAGGGGGTAATTCACCCCTCCACTTT	CASSIRTGGNSPLHF
TRBV15	-	TRBJ2-3	TGTGCCACCAGCAGAGGCGTCACAGATACGCAGTATTTT	CATSRGVTDTQYF
TRBV19	-	TRBJ2-6	TGTGCCAGTACCTGGGGCCGCCCCTCTGGGGCCAACGTCCTGACTTTC	CASTWGRPSGANVLTF
TRBV2	-	TRBJ2-1	TGTGCCAGCAGTGAACTTAGCCTGGACTACAATGAGCAGTTCTTC	CASSELSLDYNEQFF
TRBV7-2	-	TRBJ2-7	TGTGCCAGCAGCTCACAGGGGAGGATCGGCGAGCAGTACTTC	CASSSQGRIGEQYF
TRBV5-1	-	TRBJ1-1	TGCGCCAGCAGCGTCGAGGGGGGGGAAGCTTTCTTT	CASSVEGGEAFF
TRBV7-9	TRBD1	TRBJ2-7	TGTGCCAGCAGCCATTCAGGGGGTGGCTCCTACGAGCAGTACTTC	CASSHSGGGSYEQYF
TRBV4-1	TRBD1	TRBJ1-4	TGCGCCAGCAGTCACCTCCTGGGACAGGGGACAACTAATGAAAAACTGTTTTTT	CASSHLLGQGTTNEKLFF
TRBV10-1	-	TRBJ1-1	TGCGCCAGCACCAGGGAGGCGAACACTGAAGCTTTCTTT	CASTREANTEAFF
TRBV2	-	TRBJ1-1	TGTGCCAGCAGGGGCGAGGAGGGGAGAACTATGAACACTGAAGCTTTCTTT	CASRGEEGRTMNTEAFF
TRBV18	TRBD2	TRBJ2-7	TGTGCCAGCTCACCAGGGACTAGCGGGGTGAGCTCCTACGAGCAGTACTTC	CASSPGTSGVSSYEQYF
TRBV27	TRBD1	TRBJ1-1	TGTGCCAGCAGTCCGCAGGGGGACAACACTGAAGCTTTCTTT	CASSPQGDNTEAFF
TRBV6-4	-	TRBJ1-6	TGTGCCAGCAGAATAGACTTTAATTCACCCCTACACTTT	CASRIDFNSPLHF
TRBV10-3	-	TRBJ2-5	TGTGCCATCAGTGACCCGACAGTCCAAGAGACCCAGTACTTC	CAISDPTVQETQYF
TRBV5-6	-	TRBJ2-2	TGTGCCAGCAGCTTGGGGGGAGCCCCGAACACCGGGGAGCTGTTTTTT	CASSLGGAPNTGELFF
TRBV18	TRBD2	TRBJ2-3	TGTGCCAGCTCACCAAATATCAGGACTAGCGGCACAGATACGCAGTATTTT	CASSPNIRTSGTDTQYF
TRBV11-3	-	TRBJ2-5	TGTGCCAGCAGACCGGCAGGGGTTGAGACCCAGTACTTC	CASRPAGVETQYF
TRBV11-2	-	TRBJ2-7	TGTGCCAGCAGCTTAGTCCCCGGGTTCAGCTACGAGCAGTACTTC	CASSLVPGFSYEQYF
TRBV5-1	TRBD2	TRBJ2-2	TGCGCCAGCAGCCACCTAGCGGGGGCCTCGGGGGAGCTGTTTTTT	CASSHLAGASGELFF
TRBV7-2	-	TRBJ2-3	TGTGCCAGCAGCTTTGACAGAAGCACAGATACGCAGTATTTT	CASSFDRSTDTQYF
TRBV6-5	-	TRBJ1-2	TGTGCCAGCAGTTACATCCAGGGCTATGGCTACACCTTC	CASSYIQGYGYTF
TRBV10-3	-	TRBJ2-7	TGTGCCATCAGATTAGCAGGGGCGTCCTACGAGCAGTACTTC	CAIRLAGASYEQYF
TRBV28	-	TRBJ1-2	TGTGCCAGCAGACCCATCGACAGCCCGCCGCGCACCTTC	CASRPIDSPPRTF
TRBV14	-	TRBJ2-3	TGTGCCAGCAGCGATGGGGGCGGGACAGATAAGCAGTATTTT	CASSDGGGTDKQYF
TRBV6-5	TRBD2	TRBJ2-2	TGTGCCAGCAGTCTAGGACTAGGGACCCCCGGGGAGCTGTTTTTT	CASSLGLGTPGELFF